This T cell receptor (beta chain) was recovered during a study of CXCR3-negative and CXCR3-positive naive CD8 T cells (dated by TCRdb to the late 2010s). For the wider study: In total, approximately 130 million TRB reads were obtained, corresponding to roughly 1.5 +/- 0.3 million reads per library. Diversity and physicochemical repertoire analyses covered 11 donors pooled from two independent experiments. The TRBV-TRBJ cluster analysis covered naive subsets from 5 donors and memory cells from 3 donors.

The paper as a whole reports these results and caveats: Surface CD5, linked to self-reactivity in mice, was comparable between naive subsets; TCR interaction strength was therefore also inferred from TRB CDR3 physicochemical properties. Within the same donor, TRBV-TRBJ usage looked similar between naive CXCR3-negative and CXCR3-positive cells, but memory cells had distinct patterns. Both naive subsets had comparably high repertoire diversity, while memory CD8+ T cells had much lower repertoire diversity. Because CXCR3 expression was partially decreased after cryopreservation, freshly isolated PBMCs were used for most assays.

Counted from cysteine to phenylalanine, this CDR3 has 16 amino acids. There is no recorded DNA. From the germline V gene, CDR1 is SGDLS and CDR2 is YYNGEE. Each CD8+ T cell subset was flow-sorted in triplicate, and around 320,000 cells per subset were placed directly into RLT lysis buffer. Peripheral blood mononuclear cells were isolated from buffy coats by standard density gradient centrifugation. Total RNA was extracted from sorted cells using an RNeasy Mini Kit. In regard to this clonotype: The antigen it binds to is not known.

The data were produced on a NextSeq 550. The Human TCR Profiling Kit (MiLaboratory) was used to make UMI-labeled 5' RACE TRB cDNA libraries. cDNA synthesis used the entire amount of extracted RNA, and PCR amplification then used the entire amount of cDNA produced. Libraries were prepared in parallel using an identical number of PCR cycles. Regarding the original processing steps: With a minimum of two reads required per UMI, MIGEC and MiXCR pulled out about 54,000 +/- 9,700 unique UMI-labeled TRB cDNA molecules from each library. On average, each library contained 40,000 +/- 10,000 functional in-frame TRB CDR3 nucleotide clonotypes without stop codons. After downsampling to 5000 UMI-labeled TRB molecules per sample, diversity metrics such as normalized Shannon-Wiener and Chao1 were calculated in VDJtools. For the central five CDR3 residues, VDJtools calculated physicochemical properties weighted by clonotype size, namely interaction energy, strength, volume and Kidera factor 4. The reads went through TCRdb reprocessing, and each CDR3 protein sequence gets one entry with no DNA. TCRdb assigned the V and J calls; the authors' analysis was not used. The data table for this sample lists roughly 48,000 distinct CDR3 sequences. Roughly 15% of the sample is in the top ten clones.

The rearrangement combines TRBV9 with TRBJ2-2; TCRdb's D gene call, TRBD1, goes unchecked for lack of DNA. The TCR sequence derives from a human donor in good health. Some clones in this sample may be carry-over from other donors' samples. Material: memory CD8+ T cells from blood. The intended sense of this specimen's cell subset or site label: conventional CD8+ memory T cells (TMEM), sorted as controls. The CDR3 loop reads CASSVSGASNTGELFF.